This section outlines one TCR beta chain sequence together with its context. Its antigen is currently unknown. The data stem from a study of naive and memory T cell subsets. The study, taken as a whole, reports: The RNA method is potentially sensitive to activation and differentiation changes.

Four PCR rounds used nested alpha and beta constant region primers plus the SP2 primer. Reverse transcription of blood and skin TCR RNA was primed at alpha and beta constant regions. TCRdb re-called the 5' RACE reads with MiXCR, one entry per CDR3 protein. The sample holds tens of thousands of distinct CDR3 sequences, 7% to 8.5% seen once. A UMI-containing oligonucleotide was joined by 3' ligation to the TCR cDNA template. Adult healthy volunteers gave 2.5 ml peripheral blood for whole-blood RNA. Unsorted total RNA, about 1 to 1000 ng, was DNase treated before reverse transcription. CDR3 length equals 15 residues. From germline, CDR1 is MNHEY and CDR2 SMNVEV (reference sequence). Trimming took off 3 bases at V and 2 bases at J, with 12 bases between the two ends.

The rearrangement uses TRBV27 and TRBJ2-3; possibly TRBD1 for D (5 bases). This sequence was found in a male donor in good health. Written as DNA, the CDR3 is TGTGCCAGCAGTTTCTTAGACAGCTACACAGATACGCAGTATTTT. Amino acids: CASSFLDSYTDTQYF.